This T cell receptor (beta chain) was found in a study of blood T cell repertoires in COVID-19. Background on the study: There were acute and convalescent COVID-19 samples, and they came from the United States, Italy and Spain. PBMCs, B-cell-depleted T cells, or T cells provided the cDNA or gDNA that made up the material.

Only a few counts were recorded for this clone. Germline V gene sequence: CDR1 KGHDR, CDR2 SFDVKD. The CDR3 extends over 16 amino acids. The trim removed 3 bases at V and 0 bases at J, leaving 4 bases unmatched. Authors' processing steps: Estimation of nucleated cell counts was performed using reference gene primer amplification. Sequencing used immunoSEQ multiplex PCR; TCRdb keeps in-frame clones, though not all of them. The DNA gave D and trimming, while V, J and clone size come from that table. The table includes approximately 220,000 clones, around 82% detected once. The chain is built from TRBV24-1 and TRBJ2-7; 10 nucleotides align to TRBD2. Sample: peripheral blood. The sequence derives from a woman in her 70s with acute or convalescent COVID-19. This CDR3 reads CATSDPQRGGSYEQYF. Here the CDR3 DNA reads TGTGCCACCAGTGATCCCCAGCGGGGGGGCTCCTACGAGCAGTACTTC.